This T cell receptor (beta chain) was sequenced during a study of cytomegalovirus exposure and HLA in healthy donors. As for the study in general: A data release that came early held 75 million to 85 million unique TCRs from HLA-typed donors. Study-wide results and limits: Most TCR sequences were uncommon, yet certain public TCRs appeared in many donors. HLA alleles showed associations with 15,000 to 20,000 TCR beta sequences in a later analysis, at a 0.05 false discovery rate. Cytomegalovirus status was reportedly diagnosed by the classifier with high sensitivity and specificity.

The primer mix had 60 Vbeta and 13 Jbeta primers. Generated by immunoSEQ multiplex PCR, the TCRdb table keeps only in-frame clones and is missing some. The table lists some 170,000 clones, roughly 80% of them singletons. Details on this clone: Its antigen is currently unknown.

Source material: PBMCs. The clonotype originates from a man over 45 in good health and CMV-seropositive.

CDR3 bases: TGCGCCAGCAGCCAAGAAGCCCTAGCGGGGTTCTCTCATGTTGGAGATACGCAGTATTTT. It is translated as CASSQEALAGFSHVGDTQYF. The chain carries TRBV4-1 and TRBJ2-3; 9 bases map to TRBD2. CDR3 length: 20 residues. With 0 bases clipped from V and 5 bases from J, the junction kept 18 bases outside the gene matches. Germline V CDR1 and CDR2: MGHRA, YSYEKL.